A single sample is the source of the 22 T cell receptor beta chains below, sequenced in a study of blood T cell repertoires in COVID-19. The repertoire was sequenced with immunoSEQ multiplex PCR; TCRdb's copy has only in-frame clones and lacks some. Among some 120,000 clones listed, almost 70% were seen once. Source material: peripheral blood. The receptor source for this set is a woman in her 70s with acute or convalescent COVID-19.

The table lists this clone with a few counts. The rearrangement links TRBV18 to TRBJ2-1, with 9 bases matching TRBD2. This CDR3 is 15 amino acids long. The V and J ends lost 3 bases and 6 bases, in that order; junction bases with no gene match: 6. CDR1 and CDR2 from the germline V gene are KGHSH and LQKENI. CDR3 DNA: TGTGCCAGCTCACCGGCTAGCGGGGCTTTCAATGAGCAGTTCTTC. Its protein product is CASSPASGAFNEQFF.

This rearrangement joins TRBV30 to TRBJ1-2, with 8 bases that match TRBD1. V dropped 3 bases and J dropped 4; count of bases not matched to a gene: 10. Germline lookup yields CDR1 GTSNPN and CDR2 SVGIG (reference sequence). The CDR3 is made up of 15 amino acids. In DNA form, the CDR3 reads TGTGCCTGGAGGCCCGGACAGGGCGGGGTCTATGGCTACACCTTC. Amino acid sequence: CAWRPGQGGVYGYTF.

The CDR3 nucleotides read TGTGCCACCAGCAGAGATAGGGGGAACACTGAAGCTTTCTTT. This sequence encodes CATSRDRGNTEAFF. The chain links TRBV15 to TRBJ1-1; weak D call: TRBD1 (5 bases). From germline, CDR1 is LNHNV and CDR2 YYDKDF (reference sequence). Trimming cost V 0 bases and J 1 base, with 6 bases left between them. The CDR3 is 14 residues long.

This clone showed up just a few times. V and J are TRBV25-1 and TRBJ2-1; 11 bases agree with TRBD2. The CDR3 runs to 17 residues. V lost 0 bases to trimming and J lost 3 bases; unmatched junction nucleotides: 4. Germline-derived CDR1 and CDR2 are MGHDK and SYGVNS. In DNA form, the CDR3 reads TGTGCCAGCAGTGAATATGAGACTAGCGGGATCTACAATGAGCAGTTCTTC. The encoded protein is CASSEYETSGIYNEQFF. The whole variable domain, remainder taken from reference TRBV25-1 and TRBJ2-1, is EADIYQTPRYLVIGTGKKITLECSQTMGHDKMYWYQQDPGMELHLIHYSYGVNSTEKGDLSSESTVSRIRTEHFPLTLESARPSHTSQYLCASSEYETSGIYNEQFFGPGTRLTVL.

The CDR3 reads CASSFKEGGRGDIQYF. CDR3 nucleotides: TGTGCCAGCAGCTTCAAGGAAGGGGGCAGGGGGGACATTCAGTACTTC. This chain uses TRBV21-1 with TRBJ2-4; the DNA was not compared with TRBD1, the D call given in the table. TRBV21-1 has pseudogene status. The CDR3 is 16 amino acids.

This chain joins TRBV19 and TRBJ1-5; TRBD1 aligns across 7 bases. CDR3 length: 14 amino acids. CDR1 and CDR2 (germline): LNHDA, SQIVND (reference sequence). Trimming took 11 bases from V and 4 from J; bases not matched to a gene: 11. The DNA of the CDR3 is TGTGCCGTGAGAGCAGGGGGGCGGAATCAGCCCCAGCATTTT. Translating it yields CAVRAGGRNQPQHF.

The CDR3 here is CASSLKTTYEQYF. CDR3 DNA sequence: TGCGCCAGCAGCTTGAAGACTACCTACGAGCAGTACTTC. This chain connects TRBV5-1 to TRBJ2-7, with D possibly being TRBD2 (5 bases). CDR1 and CDR2 (germline): SGHRS, YFSETQ. With 1 base removed from V and 2 bases from J, the gap between germline ends came to 7 bases. CDR3 size: 13 residues.

V and J are TRBV21-1 and TRBJ1-2; the table names TRBD1, a call not compared with the DNA. TRBV21-1 is a documented pseudogene. The CDR3 spans 15 residues. CDR3 protein: CASSKVQPANYGYTF. CDR3 DNA: TGTGCCAGCAGCAAAGTACAGCCAGCTAACTATGGCTACACCTTC.

The rearrangement links TRBV30 to TRBJ1-5; the match to TRBD1 covers 8 bases. Germline loops: CDR1 GTSNPN, CDR2 SVGIG (reference sequence). There are 17 residues in the CDR3. V lost 3 bases, J lost 7 bases, and 17 bases stayed unmatched. The DNA of the CDR3 is TGTGCCTGGAGCGCCTCCGCCCTCAGGGGGCGCACCCAGCCCCAGCATTTT. It translates to CAWSASALRGRTQPQHF.

This clone has only a few counts. The chain has TRBV5-3 and TRBJ2-6; TRBD1 might be the D (6 bases). TRBV5-3 is an open reading frame whose function is uncertain. V shed 3 bases and J shed 0 bases, with 22 bases lying between them. The CDR3 is made up of 20 amino acids. CDR3 in amino acids: CARSYFATTGWDSGANVLTF. CDR3 coding DNA: TGTGCCAGAAGCTATTTTGCCACTACAGGGTGGGACTCTGGGGCCAACGTCCTGACTTTC.

The chain joins TRBV6-1 to TRBJ2-1; TRBD2 might be the D (6 bases). V was trimmed by 3 bases and J by 7 bases, leaving 10 bases between them. The CDR3 extends over 13 amino acids. CDR1 MNHNS and CDR2 SASEGT come from the germline V gene. The CDR3 region has the DNA TGTGCCAGCAGTGACGGGACTGGGAATGAGCAGTTCTTC. Residues: CASSDGTGNEQFF.

This chain uses TRBV3-1 (or the pseudogene TRBV3-2) with TRBJ2-7; D gene unclear. V lost 1 base and J 4 bases, leaving 5 bases between the germline ends. Germline V gene sequence: CDR1 LGHDT, CDR2 YNNKEL (reference sequence). This CDR3 has 12 residues. The CDR3 here is CASSQGGYEQYF. The CDR3 DNA reads as TGTGCCAGCAGCCAAGGCGGATACGAGCAGTACTTC.

In its sample, this clone was seen a few times. The chain links TRBV10-3 to TRBJ2-7, with D possibly matching TRBD1 (6 bases). This CDR3 is 16 amino acids long. The V gene lost 2 bases and the J gene lost 0 bases, with 14 bases spanning the gap. Germline CDR1 and CDR2: ENHRY and SYGVKD. CDR3 protein: CAISEVRGLSSYEQYF. The CDR3 nucleotides are TGTGCCATCAGTGAGGTCAGGGGCTTGAGCTCCTACGAGCAGTACTTC.

The chain has TRBV19 and TRBJ2-2; 8 bases fit TRBD1. The germline V gene encodes CDR1 LNHDA and CDR2 SQIVND (reference sequence). V shed 6 bases, J shed 5 bases, and the junction held 8 bases outside the gene matches. CDR3 length: 15 residues. CDR3: CASRRQGAGTGELFF. The CDR3 bases are TGTGCCAGTAGGCGCCAGGGGGCCGGGACCGGGGAGCTGTTTTTT.

The chain uses TRBV19 and TRBJ2-1; the match to TRBD2 covers 7 bases. The CDR3 spans 13 residues. Germline V gene data show CDR1 as LNHDA and CDR2 as SQIVND (reference sequence). The V gene end was trimmed by 11 bases and the J gene end by 3 bases; junction bases not matched to a gene: 7. The CDR3 loop is CAVGGSDYNEQFF. The DNA of the CDR3 is TGTGCCGTAGGCGGGAGCGACTACAATGAGCAGTTCTTC.

V gene TRBV6-6 combines with J gene TRBJ1-1, with TRBD1 matching 7 bases. Germline V gives CDR1 MNHNY, CDR2 SVGAGI (reference sequence). V lost 5 bases and J lost 6; bases outside the gene matches: 6. The CDR3 covers 13 residues. This CDR3 reads CASSPGGPAEAFF. In nucleotides, the CDR3 is TGTGCCAGCAGTCCAGGGGGGCCGGCTGAAGCTTTCTTT.

The sample holds a few counts of this clone. The chain carries TRBV6-5 and TRBJ1-1, with a possible D match to TRBD1 (5 bases). Trimming took off 6 bases at V and 3 bases at J, with 8 bases between the two ends. The CDR3 consists of 12 residues. Germline V gene sequence: CDR1 MNHEY, CDR2 SVGAGI. The CDR3 loop reads CASSPRDTEAFF. The CDR3 DNA sequence: TGTGCCAGCAGCCCCAGGGACACTGAAGCTTTCTTT.

The rearrangement links TRBV5-1 to TRBJ1-1; D uncertain. CDR1 SGHRS and CDR2 YFSETQ come from the germline V gene. V was trimmed by 3 bases and J by 3 bases, leaving 15 bases between them. The CDR3 spans 15 residues. The CDR3 here is CASSSAGNSHTEAFF. CDR3 nucleotide sequence: TGCGCCAGCAGCTCCGCGGGGAACAGTCACACTGAAGCTTTCTTT. Looking up the rest from reference TRBV5-1 and TRBJ1-1 gives the full variable domain: KAGVTQTPRYLIKTRGQQVTLSCSPISGHRSVSWYQQTPGQGLQFLFEYFSETQRNKGNFPGRFSGRQFSNSRSEMNVSTLELGDSALYLCASSSAGNSHTEAFFGQGTRLTVV.

CDR3 in amino acids: CAWSVLVASQFF. The CDR3 DNA follows: TGTGCCTGGAGTGTACTTGTGGCTAGCCAGTTCTTC. This rearrangement joins TRBV30 to TRBJ2-1; D is possibly TRBD2 (5 bases). The length of the CDR3 is 12 residues. V was pared by 0 bases and J by 13 bases, with 13 bases between. Germline V gene data show CDR1 as GTSNPN and CDR2 as SVGIG (reference sequence).

This rearrangement joins TRBV7-2 to TRBJ1-1, with D perhaps matching TRBD1 (5 bases). Germline V gives CDR1 SGHTA, CDR2 FQGNSA. Trimming removed 4 bases from V and 3 bases from J, with 9 bases in between. The length of the CDR3 is 13 residues. CDR3 DNA sequence: TGTGCCAGCAGCTGGGGGGTGGACACTGAAGCTTTCTTT. Translated, it gives CASSWGVDTEAFF.

The chain has TRBV28 and TRBJ1-2; TRBD1 is a possible D gene (6 bases). Between the trimmed V and J ends, which lost 8 bases and 4 bases, there was a span of 11 bases. The CDR3 spans 12 residues. The germline CDR1 and CDR2 sequences are MDHEN and SYDVKM. CDR3 DNA sequence: TGTGCCAGCTTCAGGACAGCCTATGGCTACACCTTC. Residues: CASFRTAYGYTF.

This chain's CDR3 is CASSDPGGYGYTF. As DNA, the CDR3 is TGTGCCAGCAGTGACCCCGGGGGTTATGGCTACACCTTC. The chain is built from TRBV2 and TRBJ1-2, with D maybe TRBD1 (5 bases). Looked up from germline, CDR1 is SNHLY and CDR2 is FYNNEI. The length of the CDR3 is 13 residues. V lost 3 bases and J lost 5, with 10 bases in between.